A selection of T cell receptor beta chains follows, all from one sample in a study of blood T cell repertoires in COVID-19. TCRdb keeps only in-frame clones here, not all; method: immunoSEQ multiplex PCR. The table records approximately 300,000 clones, roughly 89% of them present only once. Sequenced sample: peripheral blood. These receptors were obtained from a man aged 35-49 years with acute or convalescent COVID-19. CDR3s include the opening cysteine and the closing phenylalanine or tryptophan. A D gene is named only where the DNA matches it firmly. Rows may omit the clone size; those that give it use once, few, many or a size class.

CDR3 length: 14
J gene: TRBJ1-5
D gene: -
clone size: -
V gene: TRBV6-6
CDR3 DNA: TGTGCCAGCAGTTACTTTTATAGCAATCAGCCCCAGCATTTT
CDR3 protein: CASSYFYSNQPQHF

CDR3 length: 17
J gene: TRBJ2-3
D gene: -
clone size: -
V gene: TRBV5-5
CDR3 DNA: TGTGCCAGCAGCTGGGCTCAGGGGTCGGGTGGAACAGATACGCAGTATTTT
CDR3 protein: CASSWAQGSGGTDTQYF

CDR3 length: 14
J gene: TRBJ1-1
D gene: -
clone size: -
V gene: TRBV5-1
CDR3 DNA: TGCGCCAGCAGCTTTAACAGGGCGGACACTGAAGCTTTCTTT
CDR3 protein: CASSFNRADTEAFF

CDR3 length: 13
J gene: TRBJ1-2
D gene: -
clone size: -
V gene: TRBV30
CDR3 DNA: TGTGCCTGGAGTACGGGTGGGGCCTATGGCTACACCTTC
CDR3 protein: CAWSTGGAYGYTF

CDR3 length: 17
J gene: TRBJ2-2
D gene: TRBD2
clone size: -
V gene: TRBV5-4
CDR3 DNA: TGTGCCAGCAGCGTTTGGACTAGCGGGGGGGCGATCGGGGAGCTGTTTTTT
CDR3 protein: CASSVWTSGGAIGELFF

CDR3 length: 17
J gene: TRBJ2-6
D gene: TRBD1
clone size: -
V gene: TRBV19
CDR3 DNA: TGTGCCAGTAGTATAACAGGGGGCTTCTCTGGGGCCAACGTCCTGACTTTC
CDR3 protein: CASSITGGFSGANVLTF

CDR3 length: 15
J gene: TRBJ2-2
D gene: -
clone size: -
V gene: TRBV12-2
CDR3 DNA: TGTGCAAGTCGCTTAGTTCGGGGGGACACCGGGGAGCTGTTTTTT
CDR3 protein: CASRLVRGDTGELFF

CDR3 length: 14
J gene: TRBJ2-1
D gene: TRBD2
clone size: -
V gene: TRBV10-3
CDR3 DNA: TGTGCCATCAGAATAGCGGGGGCTCGGAATGAGCAGTTCTTC
CDR3 protein: CAIRIAGARNEQFF

CDR3 length: 16
J gene: TRBJ1-1
D gene: TRBD1
clone size: -
V gene: TRBV6-6
CDR3 DNA: TGTGCCAGCAGTCAGCCGCCGACAGGGACGAACACTGAAGCTTTCTTT
CDR3 protein: CASSQPPTGTNTEAFF

CDR3 length: 15
J gene: TRBJ1-1
D gene: TRBD1
clone size: -
V gene: TRBV2
CDR3 DNA: TGTGCCAGCAGTGAACAGGGGGCGTTGGGTACTGAAGCTTTCTTT
CDR3 protein: CASSEQGALGTEAFF

CDR3 length: 14
J gene: TRBJ2-1
D gene: TRBD2
clone size: -
V gene: TRBV6-5
CDR3 DNA: TGTGCCAGCAGTCTAGCGGGGGGGGACAATGAGCAGTTCTTC
CDR3 protein: CASSLAGGDNEQFF

CDR3 length: 16
J gene: TRBJ1-4
D gene: -
clone size: -
V gene: TRBV5-1
CDR3 DNA: TGCGCCAGCAGCTTGGTTGGACGGGGAAACGGTGAAAAACTGTTTTTT
CDR3 protein: CASSLVGRGNGEKLFF

CDR3 length: 15
J gene: TRBJ1-1
D gene: -
clone size: -
V gene: TRBV30
CDR3 DNA: TGTGCCTGGAGTAGGGGACACATCCGCTACACTGAAGCTTTCTTT
CDR3 protein: CAWSRGHIRYTEAFF

CDR3 length: 14
J gene: TRBJ2-7
D gene: -
clone size: -
V gene: TRBV5-1
CDR3 DNA: TGCGCCAGCAGCTTGGGAGCCGGCTCCTACGAGCAGTACTTC
CDR3 protein: CASSLGAGSYEQYF

CDR3 length: 13
J gene: TRBJ1-5
D gene: -
clone size: -
V gene: TRBV19
CDR3 DNA: TGTGCCAGTAGTACCGACTATACTCAGCCCCAGCATTTT
CDR3 protein: CASSTDYTQPQHF

CDR3 length: 14
J gene: TRBJ2-7
D gene: -
clone size: -
V gene: TRBV11-2
CDR3 DNA: TGTGCCAGCAGCGAACAGGGTTACTCCTACGAGCAGTACTTC
CDR3 protein: CASSEQGYSYEQYF

CDR3 length: 14
J gene: TRBJ2-7
D gene: -
clone size: -
V gene: TRBV7-2
CDR3 DNA: TGTGCCAGCAGCTTTTCCGGGTCGAACTACGAGCAGTACTTC
CDR3 protein: CASSFSGSNYEQYF

CDR3 length: 12
J gene: TRBJ2-2
D gene: -
clone size: once
V gene: TRBV5-1
CDR3 DNA: TGCGCCAGCAGCTTCGGTCCCGGGGAGCTGTTTTTT
CDR3 protein: CASSFGPGELFF

CDR3 length: 13
J gene: TRBJ2-3
D gene: -
clone size: few
V gene: TRBV3-1/TRBV3-2
CDR3 DNA: TGTGCCAGCAGCCCCCCAGGTAGGGGTGGGCAGTATTTT
CDR3 protein: CASSPPGRGGQYF

CDR3 length: 16
J gene: TRBJ2-2
D gene: TRBD2
clone size: -
V gene: TRBV10-1
CDR3 DNA: TGCGCCAGCAGTGAGTGGCGGGGGATGAACACCGGGGAGCTGTTTTTT
CDR3 protein: CASSEWRGMNTGELFF

CDR3 length: 14
J gene: TRBJ1-2
D gene: TRBD1
clone size: -
V gene: TRBV30
CDR3 DNA: TGTGCCTGGAGGGGGGACAGAGCTAACTATGGCTACACCTTC
CDR3 protein: CAWRGDRANYGYTF

CDR3 length: 15
J gene: TRBJ2-2
D gene: TRBD1
clone size: -
V gene: TRBV10-2
CDR3 DNA: TGCGCCAGCCTAAGGGGGACAGTAAGACCCGGGGAGCTGTTTTTT
CDR3 protein: CASLRGTVRPGELFF

CDR3 length: 12
J gene: TRBJ1-1
D gene: -
clone size: -
V gene: TRBV23-1
CDR3 DNA: TGCGCCAGCAGTCCCCCACGGGCTGAAGCTTTCTTT
CDR3 protein: CASSPPRAEAFF

CDR3 length: 16
J gene: TRBJ2-3
D gene: -
clone size: -
V gene: TRBV4-1
CDR3 DNA: TGCGCCAGCAGCCAAGGTCTGCTAGCAAACACAGATACGCAGTATTTT
CDR3 protein: CASSQGLLANTDTQYF

CDR3 length: 13
J gene: TRBJ2-7
D gene: -
clone size: once
V gene: TRBV7-2
CDR3 DNA: TGTGCCAGCAGCCTGGACAGAGTAAACGAGCAGTACTTC
CDR3 protein: CASSLDRVNEQYF

CDR3 length: 13
J gene: TRBJ1-2
D gene: -
clone size: -
V gene: TRBV18
CDR3 DNA: TGTGCCAGCTCAGAACCACGGGGTTCTGGCTACACCTTC
CDR3 protein: CASSEPRGSGYTF

CDR3 length: 13
J gene: TRBJ1-3
D gene: -
clone size: few
V gene: TRBV19
CDR3 DNA: TGTGCCAGTAGGCGCGGGTCTGGAAACACCATATATTTT
CDR3 protein: CASRRGSGNTIYF

CDR3 length: 12
J gene: TRBJ2-1
D gene: -
clone size: few
V gene: TRBV19
CDR3 DNA: TGTGCCAGTAGTACCCAATTTGATGAGCAGTTCTTC
CDR3 protein: CASSTQFDEQFF

CDR3 length: 16
J gene: TRBJ1-2
D gene: TRBD1
clone size: -
V gene: TRBV6-5
CDR3 DNA: TGTGCCAGCAGTTACCCCCGGGGACAGGAAAACTATGGCTACACCTTC
CDR3 protein: CASSYPRGQENYGYTF

CDR3 length: 13
J gene: TRBJ2-7
D gene: -
clone size: -
V gene: TRBV18
CDR3 DNA: TGTGCCAGCTCAGACAGGAGCTCCTACGAGCAGTACTTC
CDR3 protein: CASSDRSSYEQYF

CDR3 length: 15
J gene: TRBJ2-1
D gene: TRBD2
clone size: once
V gene: TRBV27
CDR3 DNA: TGTGCCAGCAGCGAGCGGGGTTCCCCTTACAATGAGCAGTTCTTC
CDR3 protein: CASSERGSPYNEQFF

CDR3 length: 13
J gene: TRBJ1-2
D gene: -
clone size: -
V gene: TRBV5-3
CDR3 DNA: TGTGCCAGAAGCTTGAGTGGGCACTATGGCTACACCTTC
CDR3 protein: CARSLSGHYGYTF

CDR3 length: 14
J gene: TRBJ2-3
D gene: TRBD2
clone size: -
V gene: TRBV7-2
CDR3 DNA: TGTGCCAGCAGCTTAGCACTAGCGGGCGATACGCAGTATTTT
CDR3 protein: CASSLALAGDTQYF

CDR3 length: 17
J gene: TRBJ2-1
D gene: TRBD2
clone size: -
V gene: TRBV4-1
CDR3 DNA: TGCGCCAGCAGCCAAGATCCGGGGGGGATTCGTTACAATGAGCAGTTCTTC
CDR3 protein: CASSQDPGGIRYNEQFF

CDR3 length: 13
J gene: TRBJ1-1
D gene: TRBD1
clone size: -
V gene: TRBV5-1
CDR3 DNA: TGCGCCAGCACCTGGGACAGGAACACTGAAGCTTTCTTT
CDR3 protein: CASTWDRNTEAFF

CDR3 length: 15
J gene: TRBJ1-1
D gene: -
clone size: -
V gene: TRBV7-2
CDR3 DNA: TGTGCCAGCAGCTCAAACAGCGGATTCGGCACTGAAGCTTTCTTT
CDR3 protein: CASSSNSGFGTEAFF

CDR3 length: 16
J gene: TRBJ2-3
D gene: TRBD2
clone size: once
V gene: TRBV27
CDR3 DNA: TGTGCCAGCAGTTTATTTAGCGGGGGGAGCACAGATACGCAGTATTTT
CDR3 protein: CASSLFSGGSTDTQYF

CDR3 length: 13
J gene: TRBJ1-4
D gene: -
clone size: -
V gene: TRBV5-1
CDR3 DNA: TGCGCCAGCAGCCTTGTTGGAGGAGAAAAACTGTTTTTT
CDR3 protein: CASSLVGGEKLFF

CDR3 length: 15
J gene: TRBJ2-2
D gene: -
clone size: -
V gene: TRBV3-1/TRBV3-2
CDR3 DNA: TGTGCCAGCAGCCAAGAAGTAGGGGCGGTCGGGGAGCTGTTTTTT
CDR3 protein: CASSQEVGAVGELFF

CDR3 length: 14
J gene: TRBJ1-2
D gene: -
clone size: -
V gene: TRBV6-5
CDR3 DNA: TGTGCCAGCCTCAGGGCCTCGGGGGGGGGCGGCTACACCTTC
CDR3 protein: CASLRASGGGGYTF

CDR3 length: 13
J gene: TRBJ1-2
D gene: -
clone size: -
V gene: TRBV6-5
CDR3 DNA: TGTGCCAGCATTGCTCCGGGGGGCTATGGCTACACCTTC
CDR3 protein: CASIAPGGYGYTF

CDR3 length: 17
J gene: TRBJ2-7
D gene: TRBD1
clone size: -
V gene: TRBV5-1
CDR3 DNA: TGCGCCAGCAGCCGCAAAGACTCCGGGACAGGCTCCTACGAGCAGTACTTC
CDR3 protein: CASSRKDSGTGSYEQYF

CDR3 length: 14
J gene: TRBJ2-1
D gene: -
clone size: -
V gene: TRBV11-3
CDR3 DNA: TGTGCCAGCAGCTCGGTGGGGGGAACGAATGAGCAGTTCTTC
CDR3 protein: CASSSVGGTNEQFF

CDR3 length: 14
J gene: TRBJ2-7
D gene: -
clone size: -
V gene: TRBV19
CDR3 DNA: TGTGCCAGTAGTCTCACGGGAGTCTCCTACGAGCAGTACTTC
CDR3 protein: CASSLTGVSYEQYF

CDR3 length: 19
J gene: TRBJ2-7
D gene: TRBD2
clone size: few
V gene: TRBV6-1
CDR3 DNA: TGTGCCAGCAGTGGGCCGGGACTAGCGGGGGGGCTTATCTGGGACGAGCAGTACTTC
CDR3 protein: CASSGPGLAGGLIWDEQYF